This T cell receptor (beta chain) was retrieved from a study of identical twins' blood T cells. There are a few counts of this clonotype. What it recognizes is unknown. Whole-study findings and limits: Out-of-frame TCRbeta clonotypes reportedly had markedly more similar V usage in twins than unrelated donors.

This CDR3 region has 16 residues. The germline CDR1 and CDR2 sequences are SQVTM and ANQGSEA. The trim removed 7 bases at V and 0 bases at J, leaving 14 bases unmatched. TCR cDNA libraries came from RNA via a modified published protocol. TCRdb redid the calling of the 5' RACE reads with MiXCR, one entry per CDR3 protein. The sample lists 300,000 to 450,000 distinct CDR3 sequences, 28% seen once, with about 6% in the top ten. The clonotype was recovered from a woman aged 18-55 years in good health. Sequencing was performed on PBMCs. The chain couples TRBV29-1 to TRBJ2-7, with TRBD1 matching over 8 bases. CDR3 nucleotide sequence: TGCAGCGCCCTTGGACAGGGTCGTTTGAGCTCCTACGAGCAGTACTTC. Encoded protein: CSALGQGRLSSYEQYF.